These T cell receptor beta chains were read from a single sample in a study of blood T cell repertoires in COVID-19. The method was immunoSEQ multiplex PCR; TCRdb's version includes in-frame clones alone and lacks a portion of them. The sample yields approximately 160,000 clones, under 90% seen once. The sequenced material came from PBMCs or T cells enriched from blood (not recorded which). The receptors here all came from a woman between 50 and 59 years old who had recovered from COVID-19. Each CDR3 is given with its conserved first and last residue. The order of the fields is D gene, J gene, V gene, clone size, CDR3 protein, CDR3 DNA. D genes are given only for firm matches. Size is stated for part of the rows, as once, few or many counts, or as a class when the clone is expanded.

D: -; J: TRBJ1-1; V: TRBV12-2; size: few; CDR3: CASRPRRHTEAFF; DNA: TGTGCAAGTCGCCCACGGAGACACACTGAAGCTTTCTTT
D: -; J: TRBJ2-7; V: TRBV28; size: -; CDR3: CASTKAVYYEQYF; DNA: TGTGCCAGCACCAAAGCGGTTTACTACGAGCAGTACTTC
D: TRBD2; J: TRBJ2-1; V: TRBV4-3; size: -; CDR3: CASSQELVSGTSSYNEQFF; DNA: TGCGCCAGCAGCCAAGAGTTGGTTAGCGGGACCTCCTCCTACAATGAGCAGTTCTTC
D: TRBD1; J: TRBJ1-1; V: TRBV20-1; size: -; CDR3: CSASRDRGVNTEAFF; DNA: TGCAGTGCTAGTCGAGACAGGGGGGTGAACACTGAAGCTTTCTTT
D: TRBD1; J: TRBJ2-2; V: TRBV18; size: -; CDR3: CASSPPSGGTNTGELFF; DNA: TGTGCCAGCTCACCTCCCTCAGGGGGTACGAACACCGGGGAGCTGTTTTTT
D: -; J: TRBJ1-5; V: TRBV6-2/TRBV6-3; size: -; CDR3: CASSDRFVPQHF; DNA: TGTGCCAGCAGTGACAGGTTTGTGCCCCAGCATTTT
D: -; J: TRBJ2-3; V: TRBV12-5; size: -; CDR3: CASGLFSDTQYF; DNA: TGTGCTAGTGGTCTCTTCTCGGATACGCAGTATTTT
D: -; J: TRBJ2-1; V: TRBV19; size: -; CDR3: CASSISSSYNEQFF; DNA: TGTGCCAGTAGTATCTCTAGCTCCTACAATGAGCAGTTCTTC
D: -; J: TRBJ1-1; V: TRBV3-1/TRBV3-2; size: few; CDR3: CASSQDWVGGTEAFF; DNA: TGTGCCAGCAGCCAAGATTGGGTGGGGGGCACTGAAGCTTTCTTT
D: TRBD2; J: TRBJ2-7; V: TRBV5-1; size: -; CDR3: CASSLDGGRGSEQYF; DNA: TGCGCCAGCAGCTTGGATGGCGGGAGGGGGTCCGAGCAGTACTTC
D: TRBD1; J: TRBJ2-4; V: TRBV18; size: -; CDR3: CASSPGQGAEVNIQYF; DNA: TGTGCCAGCTCACCAGGACAGGGGGCCGAAGTCAACATTCAGTACTTC
D: -; J: TRBJ1-4; V: TRBV11-3; size: once; CDR3: CASGFRGNEKLFF; DNA: TGTGCCAGCGGGTTCCGAGGAAATGAAAAACTGTTTTTT
D: TRBD1; J: TRBJ1-5; V: TRBV6-2/TRBV6-3; size: -; CDR3: CASSKIKQGRVSGNQPQHF; DNA: TGTGCCAGCAGCAAAATTAAACAGGGGCGGGTATCCGGCAATCAGCCCCAGCATTTT
D: -; J: TRBJ2-5; V: TRBV5-1; size: -; CDR3: CASSLGGSQETQYF; DNA: TGCGCCAGCAGCTTGGGGGGCAGCCAAGAGACCCAGTACTTC
D: -; J: TRBJ1-1; V: TRBV7-3; size: -; CDR3: CASSSRPPDSLNTEAFF; DNA: TGTGCCAGCAGCTCCCGGCCACCCGACAGCCTGAACACTGAAGCTTTCTTT
D: TRBD2; J: TRBJ2-1; V: TRBV4-1; size: -; CDR3: CASSPGLARYNEQFF; DNA: TGCGCCAGCAGCCCGGGACTAGCCAGGTACAATGAGCAGTTCTTC
D: TRBD2; J: TRBJ2-1; V: TRBV11-2; size: -; CDR3: CASSLRSGSYNEQFF; DNA: TGTGCCAGCAGCTTACGTAGCGGGAGTTACAATGAGCAGTTCTTC
D: -; J: TRBJ1-5; V: TRBV28; size: -; CDR3: CASSFRGFPQPQHF; DNA: TGTGCCAGCAGTTTTAGGGGCTTTCCTCAGCCCCAGCATTTT
D: -; J: TRBJ2-7; V: TRBV25-1; size: -; CDR3: CASSEWVGTHSYEQYF; DNA: TGTGCCAGCAGTGAATGGGTAGGGACACACTCCTACGAGCAGTACTTC
D: TRBD2; J: TRBJ2-3; V: TRBV28; size: few; CDR3: CASRGGRASGRNTQYF; DNA: TGTGCCAGCAGAGGAGGCCGGGCTAGCGGGAGAAATACGCAGTATTTT
D: TRBD1; J: TRBJ2-7; V: TRBV11-3; size: -; CDR3: CASSNDRVGTYEQYF; DNA: TGTGCCAGCAGCAATGACAGGGTAGGGACCTACGAGCAGTACTTC
D: -; J: TRBJ2-3; V: TRBV27; size: medium-sized; CDR3: CASSLQSGRLTDTQYF; DNA: TGTGCCAGCAGTTTGCAGTCAGGGAGGTTAACAGATACGCAGTATTTT
D: TRBD2; J: TRBJ2-5; V: TRBV28; size: -; CDR3: CASSLPTSGGLTQYF; DNA: TGTGCCAGCAGTTTGCCGACTAGCGGGGGCCTGACCCAGTACTTC
D: -; J: TRBJ2-7; V: TRBV7-9; size: -; CDR3: CASSHQGFYEQYF; DNA: TGTGCCAGCAGCCACCAGGGCTTCTACGAGCAGTACTTC
D: TRBD1; J: TRBJ1-5; V: TRBV5-8; size: -; CDR3: CASSLGQDQPQHF; DNA: TGTGCCAGCAGCCTCGGACAGGATCAGCCCCAGCATTTT
D: TRBD1; J: TRBJ1-2; V: TRBV3-1/TRBV3-2; size: -; CDR3: CASSQDSGGNYGYTF; DNA: TGTGCCAGCAGCCAAGACTCAGGGGGTAACTATGGCTACACCTTC
D: TRBD1; J: TRBJ1-1; V: TRBV5-1; size: -; CDR3: CASSLGETGLVVEAFF; DNA: TGCGCCAGCAGCTTGGGGGAGACAGGGCTGGTGGTTGAAGCTTTCTTT
D: -; J: TRBJ1-1; V: TRBV4-2; size: few; CDR3: CASSQAGRNTEAFF; DNA: TGTGCCAGCAGCCAAGCTGGGAGGAACACTGAAGCTTTCTTT
D: -; J: TRBJ2-7; V: TRBV6-2/TRBV6-3; size: -; CDR3: CASSYSMARVGNEQYF; DNA: TGTGCCAGCAGTTACTCGATGGCCAGGGTAGGCAACGAGCAGTACTTC
D: TRBD1; J: TRBJ1-6; V: TRBV7-2; size: -; CDR3: CASSFQGGYSYNSPLHF; DNA: TGTGCCAGCAGCTTCCAAGGGGGCTATTCCTATAATTCACCCCTCCACTTT
D: TRBD1; J: TRBJ2-6; V: TRBV24-1; size: -; CDR3: CATSGIQGAVGANVLTF; DNA: TGTGCCACCAGTGGCATACAGGGGGCGGTTGGGGCCAACGTCCTGACTTTC
D: -; J: TRBJ2-1; V: TRBV6-4; size: -; CDR3: CASSDLTIDGEQFF; DNA: TGTGCCAGCAGTGACTTGACTATTGATGGTGAGCAGTTCTTC
D: -; J: TRBJ1-1; V: TRBV3-1/TRBV3-2; size: -; CDR3: CASSQTAEAFF; DNA: TGTGCCAGCAGCCAGACAGCGGAAGCTTTCTTT
D: TRBD1; J: TRBJ2-5; V: TRBV7-2; size: -; CDR3: CASSTGQTWGETQYF; DNA: TGTGCCAGCAGCACGGGACAGACATGGGGGGAGACCCAGTACTTC
D: TRBD1; J: TRBJ2-7; V: TRBV18; size: -; CDR3: CASSRTGSGEQYF; DNA: TGTGCCAGCTCACGGACAGGGTCGGGAGAGCAGTACTTC
D: -; J: TRBJ1-2; V: TRBV7-9; size: -; CDR3: CASSLVPATEEYTF; DNA: TGTGCCAGCAGCTTAGTCCCCGCGACCGAGGAGTACACCTTC